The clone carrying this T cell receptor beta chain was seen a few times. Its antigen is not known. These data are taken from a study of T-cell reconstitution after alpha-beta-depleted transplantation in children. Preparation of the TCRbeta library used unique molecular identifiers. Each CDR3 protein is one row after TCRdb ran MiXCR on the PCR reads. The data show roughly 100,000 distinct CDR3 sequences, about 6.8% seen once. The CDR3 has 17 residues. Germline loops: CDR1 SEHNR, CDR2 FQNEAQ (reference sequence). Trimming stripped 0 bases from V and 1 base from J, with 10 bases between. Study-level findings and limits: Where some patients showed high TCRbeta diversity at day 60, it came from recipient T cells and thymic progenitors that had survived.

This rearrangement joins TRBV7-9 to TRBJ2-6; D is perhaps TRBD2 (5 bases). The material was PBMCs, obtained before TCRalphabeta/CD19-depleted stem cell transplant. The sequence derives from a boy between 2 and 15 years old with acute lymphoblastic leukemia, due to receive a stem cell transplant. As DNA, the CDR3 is TGTGCCAGCAGCTTAGCTCGAGGGATGTCTGGGGCCAACGTCCTGACTTTC. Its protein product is CASSLARGMSGANVLTF.